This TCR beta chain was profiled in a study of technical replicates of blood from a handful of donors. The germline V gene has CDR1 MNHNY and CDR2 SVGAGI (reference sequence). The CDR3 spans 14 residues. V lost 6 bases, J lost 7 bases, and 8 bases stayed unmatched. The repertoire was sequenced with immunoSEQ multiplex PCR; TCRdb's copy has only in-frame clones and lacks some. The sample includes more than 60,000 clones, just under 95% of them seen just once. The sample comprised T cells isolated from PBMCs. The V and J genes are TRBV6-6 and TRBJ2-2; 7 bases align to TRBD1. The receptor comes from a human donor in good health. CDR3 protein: CASSGTEYFGELFF. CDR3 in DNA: TGTGCCAGCAGCGGGACAGAGTATTTCGGGGAGCTGTTTTTT.